These 31 T cell receptor beta chains share one sample of origin, sequenced in a study of control samples from healthy donors and cancer patients. Generated by immunoSEQ multiplex PCR, the TCRdb table keeps only in-frame clones and is missing some. Of 110,000 or so clones in the sample, roughly four fifths were seen once. The sample consisted of blood. The source is a man aged 18-30 years in good health.

CDR3 region: CAWSPGRGAQPQHF. In DNA form, the CDR3 reads TGTGCCTGGAGCCCAGGCAGGGGAGCTCAGCCCCAGCATTTT. The chain combines TRBV30 with TRBJ1-5; tentatively, D is TRBD1 (6 bases). Germline CDR1 reads GTSNPN; CDR2 reads SVGIG (reference sequence). V was clipped by 3 bases and J by 6 bases, with 15 bases between them. This CDR3 region has 14 residues.

The chain couples TRBV21-1 to TRBJ1-2. TRBV21-1 is deemed a pseudogene. The CDR3 extends over 16 amino acids. Written as DNA, the CDR3 is TGTGCCAGCAGCTCTGCAAGGGCCCTTTTTAACTATGGCTACACCTTC. The encoded protein is CASSSARALFNYGYTF.

The V call is TRBV5-6, the J call TRBJ1-6, with TRBD1 as a possible D gene (5 bases). The CDR3 length is 16 residues. V dropped 4 bases and J dropped 6 bases, with 17 bases sitting between them. Germline assignment: CDR1 SGHDT and CDR2 YYEEEE. The CDR3 bases are TGTGCCAGCAGCCTTTTCCGGGACTCACGTAATTCACCCCTCCACTTT. Translating it yields CASSLFRDSRNSPLHF.

The rearrangement links TRBV27 to TRBJ2-2; D is unclear. V lost 10 bases, J lost 2 bases, and 11 bases lay in between. Germline assignment: CDR1 MNHEY and CDR2 SMNVEV (reference sequence). There are 13 residues in the CDR3. The CDR3 region has the DNA TGTGCCACGTCCCTGGCAAACACCGGGGAGCTGTTTTTT. Translating gives CATSLANTGELFF.

V usage is TRBV9 and J usage is TRBJ1-4, with 10 bases lining up with TRBD1. V trimming: 5 bases; J trimming: 8 bases; junction bases outside the gene matches: 12. The CDR3 has 16 amino acids. CDR1 and CDR2 from the germline V gene are SGDLS and YYNGEE. The CDR3 region is CASSVTPGQGREKLFF. CDR3 in DNA: TGTGCCAGCAGTGTTACTCCGGGACAGGGGAGGGAAAAACTGTTTTTT.

The chain recombines TRBV9 with TRBJ1-5; D remains unclear. The V end was cut by 3 bases, the J end by 12 bases, with 7 bases between. This CDR3 region has 10 residues. Germline CDR1 is SGDLS and CDR2 is YYNGEE. CDR3 nucleotides: TGTGCCAGCAGCGAGTGGGACCAGCATTTT. Its translation: CASSEWDQHF.

The chain carries TRBV10-3 and TRBJ1-2; TRBD1 aligns across 8 bases. The CDR3 loop spans 16 amino acids. The germline V gene encodes CDR1 ENHRY and CDR2 SYGVKD. V lost 0 bases, J lost 7 bases, and 10 bases stayed unmatched. The chain's CDR3 is CAISESNLQGAGGYTF. Here the CDR3 DNA reads TGTGCCATCAGTGAGTCGAATCTTCAGGGGGCGGGTGGCTACACCTTC.

This clone showed up just a few times. This chain connects TRBV25-1 to TRBJ1-6, with TRBD1 matching over 9 bases. This CDR3 contains 16 residues. Trimming cost V 3 bases and J 7 bases; bases outside gene matches: 7. Germline V gives CDR1 MGHDK, CDR2 SYGVNS. CDR3 in amino acids: CASSDRDRATNSPLHF. The CDR3, as DNA: TGTGCCAGCAGTGATCGGGACAGGGCAACGAATTCACCCCTCCACTTT.

This clone was counted between two and nine times. V and J are TRBV4-2 and TRBJ2-2; the D is unclear. The CDR3 has 15 residues. V shed 0 bases and J shed 0 bases, with 5 bases lying between them. Looked up from germline, CDR1 is LGHNA and CDR2 is YNFKEQ. In DNA form, the CDR3 reads TGTGCCAGCAGCCAAGATAGGGCGAACACCGGGGAGCTGTTTTTT. It is translated as CASSQDRANTGELFF.

The chain is built from TRBV4-2 and TRBJ2-3, with TRBD1 matching over 11 bases. The CDR3 runs to 15 residues. V was clipped by 3 bases and J by 6 bases; unmatched bases: 5. Per the germline V gene, CDR1 is LGHNA and CDR2 is YNFKEQ. The CDR3 DNA reads as TGTGCCAGCAGCCAGGGACAGGGGGGGTCGGATACGCAGTATTTT. Amino acid sequence: CASSQGQGGSDTQYF.

V gene TRBV19 combines with J gene TRBJ1-2, with 7 bases lining up with TRBD1. This CDR3 contains 16 residues. Germline V gene sequence: CDR1 LNHDA, CDR2 SQIVND (reference sequence). With 5 bases clipped from V and 0 bases from J, the junction kept 9 bases outside the gene matches. CDR3 amino acids: CASSHRQGIPNYGYTF. CDR3 in DNA: TGTGCCAGTAGTCACCGACAGGGTATTCCTAACTATGGCTACACCTTC.

This clone was detected a few times. The rearrangement links TRBV7-8 to TRBJ1-1; D is perhaps TRBD1 (5 bases). Germline CDR1 is SGHVS and CDR2 is FQNEAQ. V was shortened by 0 bases and J by 0 bases, with 5 bases between the two germline ends. The CDR3 totals 14 residues. The CDR3 DNA is TGTGCCAGCAGCTTAGCGACAGTGAACACTGAAGCTTTCTTT. Translating gives CASSLATVNTEAFF.

CDR3 DNA sequence: TGTGCCAGCAGTCGGACAGGGGGGACTGAAGCTTTCTTT. Amino acids: CASSRTGGTEAFF. The chain carries TRBV6-4 and TRBJ1-1; 10 bases match TRBD1. The V gene's germline CDR1 is MRHNA and CDR2 SNTAGT. Trimming cost V 5 bases and J 5 bases; bases outside gene matches: 2. The CDR3 runs to 13 residues.

This chain connects TRBV20-1 to TRBJ2-1; D is possibly TRBD1 (5 bases). Germline values: CDR1 DFQATT, CDR2 SNEGSKA (reference sequence). V was pared by 3 bases and J by 7 bases, with 19 bases between. The length of the CDR3 is 15 residues. The CDR3 loop is CSASPQGISKNEQFF. CDR3 nucleotides: TGCAGTGCTAGTCCGCAGGGAATCAGTAAGAATGAGCAGTTCTTC.

This clone appeared a single time. CDR3 coding DNA: TGTGCCACCACCATCTTCGGGGATGGCTACACCTTC. It codes for CATTIFGDGYTF. This chain joins TRBV24-1 and TRBJ1-2; D ambiguous. Germline V gene sequence: CDR1 KGHDR, CDR2 SFDVKD. The CDR3 has 12 residues. V shed 8 bases and J shed 6 bases, with 12 bases lying between them.

This clone was observed a few times. V is TRBV3-1 (or the pseudogene TRBV3-2) and J is TRBJ1-2, with 8 bases identical to TRBD1. The germline V gene has CDR1 LGHDT and CDR2 YNNKEL (reference sequence). The CDR3 consists of 13 residues. V gave up 1 base and J gave up 8 bases; unmatched junction bases: 3. CDR3 in amino acids: CASSQVDREGYTF. CDR3 bases: TGTGCCAGCAGCCAAGTGGACAGGGAAGGCTACACCTTC.

The rearrangement links TRBV6-5 to TRBJ1-6, with D unresolved. This CDR3 is built from 13 residues. V was shortened by 7 bases and J by 14 bases, with 18 bases between the two germline ends. Germline assignment: CDR1 MNHEY and CDR2 SVGAGI. The CDR3 is CASMRTARSTLHF. The CDR3 DNA follows: TGTGCCAGCATGAGGACCGCCAGGAGCACCCTCCACTTT.

The chain is built from TRBV5-8 and TRBJ2-3, with a tentative D call TRBD1 (5 bases). The CDR3 is 15 amino acids. V lost 0 bases to trimming and J lost 0 bases, with 8 bases between them. Germline lookup yields CDR1 SGHTS and CDR2 YDEGEE. Written as DNA, the CDR3 is TGTGCCAGCAGCTTGGGCCAGGGTAGCACAGATACGCAGTATTTT. Its protein product is CASSLGQGSTDTQYF.

The chain joins TRBV19 to TRBJ1-6; the match to TRBD1 covers 8 bases. Germline V gene lookup returns CDR1 LNHDA and CDR2 SQIVND (reference sequence). The CDR3 covers 19 residues. V gave up 0 bases and J gave up 10 bases; unmatched junction bases: 17. CDR3 loop: CASSIDFSTGQGGRSPLHF. The CDR3 nucleotides are TGTGCCAGTAGTATAGATTTTTCAACTGGACAGGGAGGAAGATCACCCCTCCACTTT. Drawing the rest from reference TRBV19 and TRBJ1-6, the complete variable domain is DGGITQSPKYLFRKEGQNVTLSCEQNLNHDAMYWYRQDPGQGLRLIYYSQIVNDFQKGDIAEGYSVSREKKESFPLTVTSAQKNPTAFYLCASSIDFSTGQGGRSPLHFGNGTRLTVT.

The CDR3 DNA is TGCGCCAGCAGCGCAGATGGGGCCAACGTCCTGACTTTC. It is translated as CASSADGANVLTF. The V call is TRBV5-1, the J call TRBJ2-6, with D unclear. From germline, CDR1 is SGHRS and CDR2 YFSETQ. The length of the CDR3 is 13 residues. V was cut by 4 bases and J by 3 bases, with 5 bases left in between.

The chain has TRBV11-2 and TRBJ1-3; D unresolved. This CDR3 has 15 amino acids. CDR1 is SGHAT, CDR2 FQNNGV, per germline. The V gene lost 1 base and the J gene lost 3 bases, with 10 bases spanning the gap. CDR3 protein: CASSLVFAGGNTIYF. The DNA of the CDR3 is TGTGCCAGCAGCTTAGTGTTCGCGGGTGGAAACACCATATATTTT.

Concerning this clone: The junction does not match germline at one end; this may be a read error. The gene calls are TRBV10-3 and TRBJ2-1, with D perhaps TRBD1 (5 bases). This CDR3 is built from 17 residues. CDR1 ENHRY and CDR2 SYGVKD come from the germline V gene. The CDR3 sequence is CAISEVVGVDLGNEQLF. CDR3 DNA: TGTGCCATCAGTGAGGTGGTAGGGGTCGATCTTGGCAATGAGCAGCTCTTC.

The J gene is TRBJ1-5, the V gene TRBV25-1; D might be TRBD1 (5 bases). V shed 8 bases and J shed 3 bases, with 17 bases lying between them. This CDR3 has 15 residues. Germline CDR1 is MGHDK and CDR2 is SYGVNS. This chain's CDR3 is CASYRGKVTNQPQHF. CDR3 DNA: TGTGCCAGCTATAGGGGAAAGGTGACCAATCAGCCCCAGCATTTT.

V gene TRBV5-1 combines with J gene TRBJ1-6; a weak D match, TRBD1 (6 bases). The germline CDR1 and CDR2 sequences are SGHRS and YFSETQ. The length of the CDR3 is 18 residues. Trimming cost V 1 base and J 5 bases, with 19 bases left between them. The CDR3 DNA reads TGCGCCAGCAGCTTGAAGTTCTCGGCGGACAGTAATAATTCACCCCTCCACTTT. Amino acid sequence: CASSLKFSADSNNSPLHF.

This clone was observed a single time. The chain links TRBV2 to TRBJ1-5; D is unclear. Trimming cost V 4 bases and J 2 bases, with 9 bases left between them. This CDR3 comprises 14 residues. Looked up from germline, CDR1 is SNHLY and CDR2 is FYNNEI. This CDR3 reads CASSGKTRNQPQHF. In DNA, the CDR3 is TGTGCCAGCAGTGGGAAGACCCGCAATCAGCCCCAGCATTTT.

The rearrangement links TRBV25-1 to TRBJ1-2; no firm D call. The CDR3 length is 15 residues. Per germline, CDR1 MGHDK and CDR2 SYGVNS. V was trimmed by 3 bases and J by 8 bases, leaving 19 bases between them. The CDR3 here is CASSDIKTGKGGYTF. The CDR3 nucleotides read TGTGCCAGCAGTGACATTAAGACGGGTAAAGGAGGCTACACCTTC.

This clone was counted once. The chain joins TRBV28 to TRBJ2-7; D is undetermined. The CDR3 runs to 16 residues. Germline CDR1 and CDR2: MDHEN and SYDVKM. The V and J ends lost 5 bases and 3 bases respectively, with 20 bases between them. In nucleotides, the CDR3 is TGTGCCAGCAGTCCTCTCGTGACCCGCCCCAACTACGAGCAGTACTTC. As protein: CASSPLVTRPNYEQYF. Using reference TRBV28 and TRBJ2-7 for the parts outside the CDR3, the full variable domain is DVKVTQSSRYLVKRTGEKVFLECVQDMDHENMFWYRQDPGLGLRLIYFSYDVKMKEKGDIPEGYSVSREKKERFSLILESASTNQTSMYLCASSPLVTRPNYEQYFGPGTRLTVT.

V usage is TRBV19 and J usage is TRBJ2-1; D possibly corresponds to TRBD1 (5 bases). V lost 4 bases and J lost 8, with 12 bases in between. Germline loops: CDR1 LNHDA, CDR2 SQIVND (reference sequence). This CDR3 contains 13 residues. The CDR3 is CASSSTGLDEQFF. CDR3 in DNA: TGTGCCAGTAGTAGCACAGGTTTGGATGAGCAGTTCTTC.

The chain uses TRBV29-1 and TRBJ2-7, with TRBD1 matching over 10 bases. The CDR3 runs 14 residues. Germline-derived CDR1 and CDR2 are SQVTM and ANQGSEA. Losses at the gene ends were 6 bases for V and 2 bases for J; bases not matched to a gene: 7. As DNA, the CDR3 is TGCAGCGTCGCCGGGACAGGGGCCACCTACGAGCAGTACTTC. Its protein product is CSVAGTGATYEQYF.

V usage is TRBV7-9 and J usage is TRBJ1-4, with TRBD1 matching over 11 bases. J gave up 2 bases and V 6 bases, and 2 bases lay outside the gene matches. The CDR3 is made up of 15 amino acids. Germline CDR1 SEHNR, CDR2 FQNEAQ (reference sequence). CDR3 nucleotides: TGTGCCAGCAGTCGGACAGGGGGCACTAATGAAAAACTGTTTTTT. It specifies CASSRTGGTNEKLFF.

The chain employs TRBV18 and TRBJ1-3; no firm D call. The CDR3 is 15 amino acids. Trimming removed 1 base at V and 0 bases at J, with 7 bases between. Germline V gene sequence: CDR1 KGHSH, CDR2 LQKENI. Written as DNA, the CDR3 is TGTGCCAGCTCACCACAGGGCAGCTCTGGAAACACCATATATTTT. It specifies CASSPQGSSGNTIYF.